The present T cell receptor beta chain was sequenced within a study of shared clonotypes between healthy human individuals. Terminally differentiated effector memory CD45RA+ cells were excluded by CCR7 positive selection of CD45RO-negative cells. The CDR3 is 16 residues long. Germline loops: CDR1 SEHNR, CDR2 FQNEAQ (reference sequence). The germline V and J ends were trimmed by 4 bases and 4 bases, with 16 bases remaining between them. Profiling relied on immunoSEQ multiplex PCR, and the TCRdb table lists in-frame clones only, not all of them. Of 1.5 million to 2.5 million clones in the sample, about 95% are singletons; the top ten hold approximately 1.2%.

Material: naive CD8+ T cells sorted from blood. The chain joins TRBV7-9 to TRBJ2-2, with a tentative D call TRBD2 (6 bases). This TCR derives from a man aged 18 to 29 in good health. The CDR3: CASSSPPGLSTGELFF. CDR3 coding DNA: TGTGCCAGCAGCTCCCCTCCGGGACTTAGCACCGGGGAGCTGTTTTTT.